This T cell receptor (beta chain) originates from a study of control samples from healthy donors and cancer patients. Sequenced by immunoSEQ multiplex PCR; TCRdb stores in-frame clones only, minus some. Of some 4,000 clones listed, approximately 75% are singletons. Sample: formalin-fixed, paraffin-embedded tissue. This receptor was obtained from a female donor with melanoma.

CDR3 sequence reads: CASSPPDRFNGYTF. The DNA of the CDR3 is TGTGCCAGCAGCCCCCCCGACAGGTTCAATGGCTACACCTTC. The rearrangement uses TRBV28 and TRBJ1-2, with a possible D match to TRBD1 (6 bases). The CDR3 consists of 14 residues. Trimming cost V 6 bases and J 6 bases, with 17 bases left between them. The V gene's germline CDR1 is MDHEN and CDR2 SYDVKM.